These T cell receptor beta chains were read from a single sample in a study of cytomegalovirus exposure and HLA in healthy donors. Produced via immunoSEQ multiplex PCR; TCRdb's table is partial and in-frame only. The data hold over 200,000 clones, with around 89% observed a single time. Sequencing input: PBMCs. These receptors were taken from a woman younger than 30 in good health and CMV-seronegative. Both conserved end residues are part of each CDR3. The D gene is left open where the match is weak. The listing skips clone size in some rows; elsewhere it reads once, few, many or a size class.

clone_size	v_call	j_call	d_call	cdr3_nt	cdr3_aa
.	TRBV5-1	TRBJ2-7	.	TGCGCCAGCAGCTTGGCCTTAGGGGAGGACGAGCAGTACTTC	CASSLALGEDEQYF
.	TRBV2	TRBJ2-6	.	TGTGCCACCTTAGGGAGCTCTGGGGCCAACGTCCTGACTTTC	CATLGSSGANVLTF
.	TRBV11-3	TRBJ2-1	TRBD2	TGTGCCAGCAGCTTGAGCGGGAGGGGTGAGCAGTTCTTC	CASSLSGRGEQFF
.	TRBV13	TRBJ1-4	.	TGTGCCAGCAGCCGCAGGGGCCCCAATGAAAAACTGTTTTTT	CASSRRGPNEKLFF
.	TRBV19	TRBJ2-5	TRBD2	TGTGCCAGTAGTATTAGCGGGGGAGATCAAGAGACCCAGTACTTC	CASSISGGDQETQYF
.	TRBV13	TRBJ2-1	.	TGTGCCAGCAGCTCAACTAGCTCCAATGAGCAGTTCTTC	CASSSTSSNEQFF
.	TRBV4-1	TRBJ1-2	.	TGCGCCAGCAGCCAAGTGGAGTACAGGGTGGATGGCTACACCTTC	CASSQVEYRVDGYTF
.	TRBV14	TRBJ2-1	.	TGTGCCAGCAGCCCGCCGGAGAGGGTTTTATGGTCCTACAATGAGCAGTTCTTC	CASSPPERVLWSYNEQFF
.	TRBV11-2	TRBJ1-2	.	TGTGCCAGCAGCCCCCCCCCAGGGTATGGCTACACCTTC	CASSPPPGYGYTF
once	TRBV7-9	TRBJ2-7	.	TGTGCCAGCAGCTTAGTGCAGGGGACCCCCTACGAGCAGTACTTC	CASSLVQGTPYEQYF
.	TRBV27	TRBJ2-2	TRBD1	TGTGCCAGCAGTTTCCGACAGGGTAGCACCGGGGAGCTGTTTTTT	CASSFRQGSTGELFF
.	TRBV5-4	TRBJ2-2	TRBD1	TGTGCCAGCCGCAGGGGGCTTTCTGGGACCGGGGAGCTGTTTTTT	CASRRGLSGTGELFF
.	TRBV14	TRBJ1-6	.	TGTGCCAGCAGCCAAGGGTTCACAGGGCCGAATTCACCCCTCCACTTT	CASSQGFTGPNSPLHF
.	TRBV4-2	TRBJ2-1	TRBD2	TGTGCCAGCAGCCAAGATTTGACTAGCGGGACCACCCGGAGCTCCTACAATGAGCAGTTCTTC	CASSQDLTSGTTRSSYNEQFF
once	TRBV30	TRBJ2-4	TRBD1	TGTGCCTGGAGTCCGGGACAGGGGTACATTCAGTACTTC	CAWSPGQGYIQYF
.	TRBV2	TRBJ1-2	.	TGTGCCAGCAGTGAAGCGGGGGGAGGGGGCTATGGCTACACCTTC	CASSEAGGGGYGYTF